Given below is one TCR beta chain in context. CDR1 and CDR2 from the germline V gene are MNHNY and SVGAGI (reference sequence). CDR3 size: 16 residues. V dropped 2 bases and J dropped 1 base, with 14 bases sitting between them. From the RT-PCR reads, TCRdb called clonotypes with MiXCR, one entry per CDR3 protein. Of roughly 21,000 distinct CDR3 sequences in the sample, about 30% are singletons; the top ten hold approximately 50%. The data were obtained in a study of patients and donors after allogeneic stem cell transplantation. The genes are TRBV6-6 and TRBJ1-1; TRBD1 might be the D (6 bases). The sequence was collected from a human donor who was either an allogeneic HSCT recipient or a stem cell or donor lymphocyte infusion donor (not recorded which). It is not recorded whose cells these are; they may come from a transplant donor. The material sequenced was blood, either unsorted or a sorted T cell fraction (not recorded which). CDR3 nucleotide sequence: TGTGCCAGCAGTTACCCGAATAAACAGGGGAACACTGAAGCTTTCTTT. Translating gives CASSYPNKQGNTEAFF.